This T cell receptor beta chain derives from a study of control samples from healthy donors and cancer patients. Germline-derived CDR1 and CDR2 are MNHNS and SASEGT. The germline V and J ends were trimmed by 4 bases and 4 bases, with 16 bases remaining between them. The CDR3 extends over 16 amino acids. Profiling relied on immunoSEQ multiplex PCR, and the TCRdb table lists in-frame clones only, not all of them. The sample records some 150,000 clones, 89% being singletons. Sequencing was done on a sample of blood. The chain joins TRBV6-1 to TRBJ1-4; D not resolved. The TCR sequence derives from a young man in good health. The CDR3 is CASSVNVLGYNEKLFF. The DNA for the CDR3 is TGTGCCAGCAGTGTCAATGTATTGGGTTATAATGAAAAACTGTTTTTT.